One sample yielded the 12 T cell receptor beta chains listed below, sequenced in a study of T cell repertoires in cytomegalovirus infection. TCRdb recomputed calls from the reads with MiXCR, one row per CDR3 protein. Of 350,000 to 550,000 distinct CDR3 sequences detected, roughly 30% appear once; the ten largest clones hold roughly 13%. What was sequenced was PBMCs. These receptors all stem from a human donor in good health (CMV status not recorded). Some clones in this sample may be carry-over from other donors' samples.

This chain joins TRBV28 and TRBJ1-3; D may be TRBD1 (5 bases). CDR1 is MDHEN and CDR2 is SYDVKM in the germline V gene. The CDR3 is 15 amino acids. V gave up 8 bases and J gave up 3 bases, with 17 bases separating them. The CDR3: CASVSGTVLGNTIYF. The CDR3 DNA sequence: TGTGCCAGCGTCTCCGGGACGGTTCTTGGAAACACCATATATTTT.

A few counts support this clonotype. The genes are TRBV6-1 and TRBJ2-7; tentative D call: TRBD1 (6 bases). V lost 4 bases to trimming and J lost 3 bases, with 10 bases between them. Germline-derived CDR1 and CDR2 are MNHNS and SASEGT. There are 13 residues in the CDR3. CDR3 residues: CASSGIRGYEQYF. The CDR3 DNA sequence: TGTGCCAGCAGTGGAATCAGGGGCTACGAGCAGTACTTC.

The chain joins TRBV9 to TRBJ1-2, with a weak D call TRBD1 (6 bases). The CDR3 is 16 amino acids. Germline loops: CDR1 SGDLS, CDR2 YYNGEE. The ends were cut back, 2 bases at V and 3 bases at J, with 17 bases in the middle. The CDR3 sequence: CASSVGGAGADYGYTF. DNA for the CDR3: TGTGCCAGCAGCGTCGGGGGCGCAGGGGCCGACTATGGCTACACCTTC.

The CDR3 loop reads CASSPGGLLNEQFF. CDR3 in DNA: TGCGCCAGCAGCCCGGGGGGGCTCCTTAATGAGCAGTTCTTC. V gene TRBV5-1 combines with J gene TRBJ2-1; 8 nucleotides agree with TRBD2. The CDR3 is 14 residues long. From germline, CDR1 is SGHRS and CDR2 YFSETQ. V was pared by 4 bases and J by 7 bases, with 7 bases of the junction left unmatched.

This clonotype has just a few counts. The chain has TRBV5-3 and TRBJ1-5; D unclear. TRBV5-3 is reported as an ORF; its role is uncertain. CDR3 size: 13 residues. V was trimmed by 8 bases and J by 9 bases, leaving 18 bases between them. The CDR3 DNA is TGTGCCAGCAGCGAGACACCGGTGGGGCCCCAGCATTTT. As protein: CASSETPVGPQHF.

A remark on this clonotype: An end of the junction does not agree with germline; a read error may underlie this. V usage is TRBV6-5 and J usage is TRBJ2-1; D perhaps matches TRBD2 (6 bases). Per germline, CDR1 MNHEY and CDR2 SVGAGI. This CDR3 comprises 17 residues. The CDR3 DNA sequence: TGTGCCAGCAGTTACTGGGGCGGGGTAGCCTCCTACAATGAGCAGGTCTTC. This translates into CASSYWGGVASYNEQVF.

This chain joins TRBV7-2 and TRBJ1-1; D ambiguous. CDR1 SGHTA and CDR2 FQGNSA come from the germline V gene. CDR3 length: 13 amino acids. The germline V and J ends were trimmed by 5 bases and 5 bases, with 12 bases remaining between them. The CDR3 region is CASSPYLATEAFF. DNA for the CDR3: TGTGCCAGCAGCCCGTACCTCGCAACTGAAGCTTTCTTT.

This clonotype was detected only a few times. The rearrangement joins TRBV6-2 or TRBV6-3 to TRBJ2-7, with 7 bases fitting TRBD1. The CDR3 extends over 14 amino acids. Per the germline V gene, CDR1 is MNHEY and CDR2 is SVGEGT. V lost 9 bases, J lost 0 bases, and 8 bases stayed unmatched. DNA of the CDR3: TGTGCCAGTAAGGCCGGGACAGACTCCTACGAGCAGTACTTC. It encodes CASKAGTDSYEQYF.

The genes are TRBV19 and TRBJ1-6, with TRBD1 identical over 7 bases. The CDR3 has 21 residues. Germline CDR1 LNHDA, CDR2 SQIVND (reference sequence). Losses at the gene ends were 5 bases for V and 4 bases for J; bases not matched to a gene: 23. CDR3 bases: TGTGCCAGTAGTCCCCCGGGACAGAGAGCCCCATGGGGGGCGTATAATTCACCCCTCCACTTT. Amino acid sequence: CASSPPGQRAPWGAYNSPLHF.

In its sample, this clonotype was seen a few times. V usage is TRBV6-2 or TRBV6-3 and J usage is TRBJ2-2; perhaps TRBD1 as D (8 bases). CDR3 length equals 15 residues. Germline V gene lookup returns CDR1 MNHEY and CDR2 SVGEGT. V lost 7 bases and J 6 bases, leaving 18 bases between the germline ends. The CDR3 protein is CASISGQGGPGELFF. CDR3 in DNA: TGTGCCAGCATCTCAGGACAGGGAGGGCCCGGGGAGCTGTTTTTT.

Ten or more counts support this clonotype. This rearrangement joins TRBV7-8 to TRBJ1-6, with D unclear. This CDR3 spans 16 amino acids. V was clipped by 1 base and J by 7 bases, with 14 bases between them. Germline CDR1 SGHVS, CDR2 FQNEAQ. CDR3 loop: CASSLGAQSGNSPLHF. CDR3 DNA sequence: TGTGCCAGCAGCTTAGGTGCCCAATCTGGGAATTCACCCCTCCACTTT.

This chain links TRBV9 with TRBJ1-2, with D possibly matching TRBD1 (5 bases). The CDR3 length is 15 residues. Trimming left V 3 bases short and J 5 bases short, with 17 bases between. CDR1 SGDLS and CDR2 YYNGEE come from the germline V gene. CDR3: CASSADASGRYGYTF. The CDR3 DNA is TGTGCCAGCAGCGCCGACGCTTCGGGACGGTATGGCTACACCTTC.